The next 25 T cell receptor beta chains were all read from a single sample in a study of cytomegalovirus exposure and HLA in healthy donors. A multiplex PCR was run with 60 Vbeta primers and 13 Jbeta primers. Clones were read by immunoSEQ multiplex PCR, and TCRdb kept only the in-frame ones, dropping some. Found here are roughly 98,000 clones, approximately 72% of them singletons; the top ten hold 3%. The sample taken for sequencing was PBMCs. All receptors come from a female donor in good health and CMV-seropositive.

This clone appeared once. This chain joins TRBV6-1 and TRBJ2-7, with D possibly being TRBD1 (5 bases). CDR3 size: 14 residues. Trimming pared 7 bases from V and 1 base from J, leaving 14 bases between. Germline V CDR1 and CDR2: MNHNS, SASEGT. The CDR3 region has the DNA TGTGCCAGCACCAGGGAAGGGGCATCCTACGAGCAGTACTTC. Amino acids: CASTREGASYEQYF.

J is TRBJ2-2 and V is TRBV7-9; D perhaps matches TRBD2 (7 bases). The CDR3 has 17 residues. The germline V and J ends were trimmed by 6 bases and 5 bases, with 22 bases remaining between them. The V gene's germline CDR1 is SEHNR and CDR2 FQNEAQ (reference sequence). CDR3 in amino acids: CASRPSEGGVWTGELFF. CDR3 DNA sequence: TGTGCCAGCAGACCTTCGGAGGGGGGGGTCTGGACCGGGGAGCTGTTTTTT.

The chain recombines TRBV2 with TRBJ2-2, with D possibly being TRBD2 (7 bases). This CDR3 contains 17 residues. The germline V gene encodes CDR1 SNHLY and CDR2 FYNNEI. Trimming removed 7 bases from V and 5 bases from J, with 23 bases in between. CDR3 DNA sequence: TGTGCCAGCACCCGTTGGGGGGGCGAACGGTATACCGGGGAGCTGTTTTTT. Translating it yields CASTRWGGERYTGELFF.

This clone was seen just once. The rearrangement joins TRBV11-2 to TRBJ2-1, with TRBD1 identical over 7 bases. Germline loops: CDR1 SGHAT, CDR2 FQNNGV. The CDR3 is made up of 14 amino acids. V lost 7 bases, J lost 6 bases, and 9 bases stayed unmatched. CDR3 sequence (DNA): TGTGCCAGCATGCTAGGACAGGCTGCCAATGAGCAGTTCTTC. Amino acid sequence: CASMLGQAANEQFF.

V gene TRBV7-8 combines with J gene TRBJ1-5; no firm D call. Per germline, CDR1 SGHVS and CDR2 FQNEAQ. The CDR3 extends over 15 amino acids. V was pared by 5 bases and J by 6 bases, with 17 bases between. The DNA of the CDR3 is TGTGCCAGCAGCCGCCGGGAGGGAATGATTCAGCCCCAGCATTTT. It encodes CASSRREGMIQPQHF.

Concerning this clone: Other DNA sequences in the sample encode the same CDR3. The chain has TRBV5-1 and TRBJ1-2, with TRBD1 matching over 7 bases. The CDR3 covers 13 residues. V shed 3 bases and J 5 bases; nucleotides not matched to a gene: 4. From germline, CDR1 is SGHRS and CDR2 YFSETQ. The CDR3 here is CASSSGTAYGYTF. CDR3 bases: TGCGCCAGCAGCTCAGGGACAGCTTATGGCTACACCTTC.

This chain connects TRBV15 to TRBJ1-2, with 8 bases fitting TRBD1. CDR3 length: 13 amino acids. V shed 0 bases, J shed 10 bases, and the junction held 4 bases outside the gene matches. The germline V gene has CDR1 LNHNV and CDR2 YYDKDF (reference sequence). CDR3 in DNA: TGTGCCACCAGCAGAGAGGGGACAGGCTTCTACACCTTC. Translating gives CATSREGTGFYTF. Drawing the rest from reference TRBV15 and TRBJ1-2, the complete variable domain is DAMVIQNPRYQVTQFGKPVTLSCSQTLNHNVMYWYQQKSSQAPKLLFHYYDKDFNNEADTPDNFQSRRPNTSFCFLDIRSPGLGDTAMYLCATSREGTGFYTFGSGTRLTVV.

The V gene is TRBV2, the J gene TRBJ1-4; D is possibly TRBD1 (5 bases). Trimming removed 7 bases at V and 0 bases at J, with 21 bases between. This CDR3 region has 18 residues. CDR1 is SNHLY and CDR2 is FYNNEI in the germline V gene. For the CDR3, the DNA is TGTGCCAGCAACCTCCTACTACTGACAGCCACAACTAATGAAAAACTGTTTTTT. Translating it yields CASNLLLLTATTNEKLFF.

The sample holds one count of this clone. The DNA for the CDR3 is TGTGCCAGCAGCTTAGCCATCGGAGAGACCCAGTACTTC. Its protein is CASSLAIGETQYF. The rearrangement links TRBV7-9 to TRBJ2-5; no firm D call. This CDR3 region has 13 residues. Looked up from germline, CDR1 is SEHNR and CDR2 is FQNEAQ (reference sequence). V lost 0 bases and J lost 4, with 6 bases in between.

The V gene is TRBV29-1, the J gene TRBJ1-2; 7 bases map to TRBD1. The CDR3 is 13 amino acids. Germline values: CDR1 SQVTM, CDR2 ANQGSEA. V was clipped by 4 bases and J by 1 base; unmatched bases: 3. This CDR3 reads CSVGGTVNYGYTF. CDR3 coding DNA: TGCAGCGTTGGCGGGACAGTTAACTATGGCTACACCTTC.

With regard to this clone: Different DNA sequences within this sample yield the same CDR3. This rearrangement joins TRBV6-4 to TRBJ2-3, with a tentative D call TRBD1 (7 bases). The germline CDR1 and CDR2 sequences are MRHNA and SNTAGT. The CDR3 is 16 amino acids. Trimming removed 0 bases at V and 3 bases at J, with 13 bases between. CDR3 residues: CASSDSSGGGTDTQYF. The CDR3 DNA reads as TGTGCCAGCAGTGACTCTTCAGGGGGAGGTACAGATACGCAGTATTTT.

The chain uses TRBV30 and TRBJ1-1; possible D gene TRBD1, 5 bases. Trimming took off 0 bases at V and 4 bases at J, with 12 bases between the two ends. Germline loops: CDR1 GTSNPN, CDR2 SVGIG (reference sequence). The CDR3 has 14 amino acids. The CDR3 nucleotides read TGTGCCTGGAGTGTAAAAGGGGCAGCCACTGAAGCTTTCTTT. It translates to CAWSVKGAATEAFF.

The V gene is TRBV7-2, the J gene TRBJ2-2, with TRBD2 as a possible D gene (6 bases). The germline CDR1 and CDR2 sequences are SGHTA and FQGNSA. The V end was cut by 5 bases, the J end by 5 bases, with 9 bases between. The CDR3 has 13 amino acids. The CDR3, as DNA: TGTGCCAGCAGCCACCGGGGGACCGGGGAGCTGTTTTTT. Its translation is CASSHRGTGELFF.

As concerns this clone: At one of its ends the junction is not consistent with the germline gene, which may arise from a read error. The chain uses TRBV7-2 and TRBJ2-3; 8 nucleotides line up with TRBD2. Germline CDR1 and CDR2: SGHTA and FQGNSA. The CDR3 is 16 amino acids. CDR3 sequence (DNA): TGTGCCAGCAGCCTAGCCGGGACTAGTCGATCAGATACGCAGTATTTT. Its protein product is CASSLAGTSRSDTQYF.

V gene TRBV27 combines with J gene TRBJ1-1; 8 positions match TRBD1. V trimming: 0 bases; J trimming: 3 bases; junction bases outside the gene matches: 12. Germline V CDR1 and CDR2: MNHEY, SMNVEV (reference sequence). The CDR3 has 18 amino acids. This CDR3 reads CASSLSPGQDNRDTEAFF. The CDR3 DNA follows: TGTGCCAGCAGTTTATCTCCGGGACAGGATAATCGGGACACTGAAGCTTTCTTT.

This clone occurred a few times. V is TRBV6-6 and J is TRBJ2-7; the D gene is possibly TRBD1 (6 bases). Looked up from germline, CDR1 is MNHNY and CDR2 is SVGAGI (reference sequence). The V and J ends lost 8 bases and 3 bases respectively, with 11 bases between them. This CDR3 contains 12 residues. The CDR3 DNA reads TGTGCCAGCCGGGACACTCTCTACGAGCAGTACTTC. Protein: CASRDTLYEQYF.

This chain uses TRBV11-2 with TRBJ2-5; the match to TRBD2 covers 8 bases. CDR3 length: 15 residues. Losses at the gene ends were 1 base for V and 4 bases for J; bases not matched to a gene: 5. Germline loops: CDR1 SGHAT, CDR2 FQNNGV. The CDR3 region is CASSLVRGLGETQYF. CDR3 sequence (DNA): TGTGCCAGCAGCTTAGTCAGGGGACTAGGAGAGACCCAGTACTTC.

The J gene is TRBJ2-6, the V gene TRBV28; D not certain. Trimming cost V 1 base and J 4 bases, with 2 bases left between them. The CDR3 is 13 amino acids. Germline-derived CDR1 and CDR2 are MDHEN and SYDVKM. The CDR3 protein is CASSLSGANVLTF. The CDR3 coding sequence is TGTGCCAGCAGTTTATCAGGGGCCAACGTCCTGACTTTC.

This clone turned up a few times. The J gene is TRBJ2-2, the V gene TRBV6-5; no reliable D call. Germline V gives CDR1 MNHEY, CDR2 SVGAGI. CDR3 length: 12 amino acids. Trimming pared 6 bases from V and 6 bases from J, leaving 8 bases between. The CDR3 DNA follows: TGTGCCAGCAGCCGAAGCTCCGGGGAGCTGTTTTTT. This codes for CASSRSSGELFF.

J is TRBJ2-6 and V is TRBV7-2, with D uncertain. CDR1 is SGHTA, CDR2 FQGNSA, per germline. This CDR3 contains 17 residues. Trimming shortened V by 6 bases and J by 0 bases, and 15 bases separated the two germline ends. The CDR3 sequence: CASSSLLRLSGANVLTF. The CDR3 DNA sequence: TGTGCCAGCAGTTCCCTTCTCCGACTCTCTGGGGCCAACGTCCTGACTTTC. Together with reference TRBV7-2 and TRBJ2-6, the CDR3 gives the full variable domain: GAGVSQSPSNKVTEKGKDVELRCDPISGHTALYWYRQSLGQGLEFLIYFQGNSAPDKSGLPSDRFSAERTGGSVSTLTIQRTQQEDSAVYLCASSSLLRLSGANVLTFGAGSRLTVL.

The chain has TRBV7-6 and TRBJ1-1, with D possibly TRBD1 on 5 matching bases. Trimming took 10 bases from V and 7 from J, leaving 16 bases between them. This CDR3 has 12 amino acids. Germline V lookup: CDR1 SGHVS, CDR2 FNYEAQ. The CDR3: CATGGLGREAFF. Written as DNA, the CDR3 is TGTGCCACGGGGGGACTAGGCCGTGAAGCTTTCTTT.

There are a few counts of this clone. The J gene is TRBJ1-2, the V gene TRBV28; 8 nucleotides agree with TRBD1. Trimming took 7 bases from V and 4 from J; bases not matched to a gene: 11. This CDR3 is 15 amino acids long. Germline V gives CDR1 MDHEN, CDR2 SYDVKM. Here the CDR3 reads CASTVSGGIAYGYTF. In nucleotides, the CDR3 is TGTGCCAGCACCGTTTCAGGGGGCATTGCCTATGGCTACACCTTC.

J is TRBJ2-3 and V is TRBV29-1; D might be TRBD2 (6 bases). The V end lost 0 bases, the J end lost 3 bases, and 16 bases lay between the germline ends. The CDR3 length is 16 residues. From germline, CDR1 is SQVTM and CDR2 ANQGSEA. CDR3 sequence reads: CSVEDEVAALTDTQYF. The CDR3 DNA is TGCAGCGTTGAAGATGAGGTAGCGGCCTTAACAGATACGCAGTATTTT.

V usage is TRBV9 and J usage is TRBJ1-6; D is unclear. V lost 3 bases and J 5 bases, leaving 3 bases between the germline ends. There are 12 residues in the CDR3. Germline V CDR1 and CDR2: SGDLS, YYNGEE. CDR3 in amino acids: CASSANNSPLHF. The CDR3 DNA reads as TGTGCCAGCAGCGCTAATAATTCACCCCTCCACTTT. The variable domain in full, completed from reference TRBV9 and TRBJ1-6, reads DSGVTQTPKHLITATGQRVTLRCSPRSGDLSVYWYQQSLDQGLQFLIQYYNGEERAKGNILERFSAQQFPDLHSELNLSSLELGDSALYFCASSANNSPLHFGNGTRLTVT.

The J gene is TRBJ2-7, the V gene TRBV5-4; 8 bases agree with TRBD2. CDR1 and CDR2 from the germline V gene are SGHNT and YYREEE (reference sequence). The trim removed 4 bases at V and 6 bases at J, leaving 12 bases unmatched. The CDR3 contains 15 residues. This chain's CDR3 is CASSQLGPSGGEQYF. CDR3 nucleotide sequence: TGTGCCAGCAGCCAATTAGGGCCCAGCGGGGGCGAGCAGTACTTC.